Listed here are 12 T cell receptor beta chains from one sample, sequenced in a study of a mutant IDH1 vaccine in newly diagnosed glioma. Their antigens remain unidentified. Time point given: week 23, last vaccination. Each dose of the vaccine consisted of 300 ug of mutant IDH1 20-mer peptide, with topical imiquimod. Repertoires were generated with immunoSEQ multiplex PCR, while TCRdb's copy carries only in-frame clones and drops some. The repertoire holds roughly 74,000 clones, with 85% to 90% as singletons. This specimen was PBMCs, taken from a glioma patient whose treatment included an IDH1 peptide vaccine. These receptors were taken from a woman in her 50s with glioma.

V usage is TRBV5-1 and J usage is TRBJ1-1; maybe TRBD1 (5 bases). V lost 2 bases, J lost 6 bases, and 11 bases lay in between. Germline CDR1 SGHRS, CDR2 YFSETQ. This CDR3 has 13 amino acids. CDR3 nucleotides: TGCGCCAGCAGCTTAATTAAGGGGCCTGAAGCTTTCTTT. Its protein is CASSLIKGPEAFF.

The rearrangement uses TRBV6-5 and TRBJ2-7; tentative D call: TRBD2 (6 bases). CDR1 and CDR2 (germline): MNHEY, SVGAGI. The CDR3 totals 14 residues. V lost 6 bases and J 12 bases, leaving 24 bases between the germline ends. DNA of the CDR3: TGTGCCAGCAGCCACCAGGGACGGCGGGATTTACTGTACTTC. This sequence encodes CASSHQGRRDLLYF.

The V and J genes are TRBV10-1 and TRBJ2-3, with 12 nucleotides matching TRBD2. V shed 0 bases and J 2 bases; nucleotides not matched to a gene: 3. Germline CDR1 reads WNHNN; CDR2 reads SYGVQD (reference sequence). This CDR3 comprises 17 residues. The CDR3, as DNA: TGCGCCAGCAGTGAGTCGACTAGCGGGGGAATCACAGATACGCAGTATTTT. Residues: CASSESTSGGITDTQYF.

The chain has TRBV11-2 and TRBJ2-7, with 11 nucleotides matching TRBD2. Per the germline V gene, CDR1 is SGHAT and CDR2 is FQNNGV. The CDR3 sequence is 16 residues long. V was clipped by 5 bases and J by 9 bases; unmatched bases: 15. In nucleotides, the CDR3 is TGTGCCAGCAGCGCCCGGGGGACTAGCGGCGGCTTTGGGCAGTACTTC. Amino acid sequence: CASSARGTSGGFGQYF. Variable domain in full (rest from reference TRBV11-2 and TRBJ2-7): EAGVAQSPRYKIIEKRQSVAFWCNPISGHATLYWYQQILGQGPKLLIQFQNNGVVDDSQLPKDRFSAERLKGVDSTLKIQPAKLEDSAVYLCASSARGTSGGFGQYFGPGTRLTVT.

The chain employs TRBV7-6 and TRBJ2-2, with 11 bases fitting TRBD1. CDR1 SGHVS and CDR2 FNYEAQ come from the germline V gene. Losses at the gene ends were 5 bases for V and 4 bases for J; bases not matched to a gene: 6. The CDR3 consists of 16 residues. The CDR3 bases are TGTGCCAGCAGCAACGGACAGGGGGCGGGCACCGGGGAGCTGTTTTTT. Protein: CASSNGQGAGTGELFF.

This chain joins TRBV21-1 and TRBJ2-3; the D call of TRBD2 is as the table states it, not checked on the DNA. TRBV21-1 is given as a pseudogene. This CDR3 is built from 15 residues. The CDR3 DNA is TGTGCCAGCAGCAAAGGGCGGGGGAGCACAGATACGCAGTATTTT. It translates to CASSKGRGSTDTQYF.

Details on this clone: Its ends do not fully match the called genes, so a read error is possible. This chain connects TRBV18 to TRBJ2-1; 12 bases align to TRBD2. The CDR3 consists of 18 residues. Germline-derived CDR1 and CDR2 are KGHSH and LQKENI. The CDR3 loop is CASSPLAGGRSSYNEQFF. As DNA, the CDR3 is TGTGCCAGCTCGCCACTAGCGGGAGGCCGGAGCTCCTACAATGAGCAGTTCTTC.

The gene calls are TRBV27 and TRBJ2-7; maybe TRBD2 (6 bases). The germline V gene has CDR1 MNHEY and CDR2 SMNVEV (reference sequence). Trimming took off 6 bases at V and 3 bases at J, with 27 bases between the two ends. The CDR3 is made up of 18 amino acids. CDR3 sequence: CASRTLAPSRDWNYEQYF. DNA of the CDR3: TGTGCCAGCAGAACGCTGGCCCCTTCCCGGGACTGGAACTACGAGCAGTACTTC.

The V gene is TRBV7-9, the J gene TRBJ2-3; the match to TRBD2 covers 7 bases. The CDR3 covers 18 residues. Germline loops: CDR1 SEHNR, CDR2 FQNEAQ (reference sequence). The ends lost 1 base at V and 3 bases at J; junction bases unmatched: 13. The DNA for the CDR3 is TGTGCCAGCAGCTTAGTAGGCTTAGGGAGGGCGAGGACAGATACGCAGTATTTT. Translating gives CASSLVGLGRARTDTQYF.

V and J are TRBV27 and TRBJ2-1; D is perhaps TRBD1 or TRBD2 (6 bases each). V shed 6 bases and J shed 9 bases, with 24 bases lying between them. The CDR3 loop spans 16 amino acids. Germline CDR1 reads MNHEY; CDR2 reads SMNVEV (reference sequence). CDR3 in amino acids: CASRPGGGARVGEQFF. The CDR3 DNA sequence: TGTGCCAGCAGACCCGGGGGCGGGGCACGGGTGGGTGAGCAGTTCTTC.

The chain carries TRBV6-5 and TRBJ2-1, with a weak D call TRBD1 (7 bases). This CDR3 contains 14 residues. The germline CDR1 and CDR2 sequences are MNHEY and SVGAGI. The V end was cut by 6 bases, the J end by 7 bases, with 16 bases between. CDR3 sequence: CASSSGDSRNEQFF. Written as DNA, the CDR3 is TGTGCCAGCAGCTCGGGGGACAGTCGTAATGAGCAGTTCTTC.

The genes are TRBV21-1 and TRBJ2-7; the table assigns TRBD2, which was not confirmed against the DNA. TRBV21-1 is given as a pseudogene. The CDR3 length is 14 residues. The CDR3 region has the DNA TGTGCCAGCAGCATTAGCGGGACGCACTACGAGCAGTACTTC. It specifies CASSISGTHYEQYF.